One sample yielded the 11 T cell receptor beta chains listed below, sequenced in a study of blood T cell repertoires in COVID-19. Profiling relied on immunoSEQ multiplex PCR, and the TCRdb table lists in-frame clones only, not all of them. The sample yields some 44,000 clones, roughly 90% seen once. The material sequenced was peripheral blood. These receptors all come from a human donor in a cohort sampled during active COVID-19.

The CDR3 DNA reads TGTGCCAGCAGCCTCGGGACTAGCGCACAAGAGACCCAGTACTTC. Protein: CASSLGTSAQETQYF. The chain couples TRBV11-3 to TRBJ2-5; 10 bases are shared with TRBD2. The V and J ends lost 5 bases and 2 bases, in that order; junction bases with no gene match: 5. Germline V CDR1 and CDR2: SGHNT, YENEEA. The CDR3 has 15 residues.

A single count supports this clone. V gene TRBV20-1 combines with J gene TRBJ2-5, with D uncertain. The CDR3 spans 11 residues. CDR1 and CDR2 from the germline V gene are DFQATT and SNEGSKA (reference sequence). Trimming removed 4 bases at V and 9 bases at J, with 12 bases between. CDR3 residues: CSAMAVRPQYF. The CDR3 DNA sequence: TGCAGTGCTATGGCGGTCCGGCCCCAGTACTTC.

The genes are TRBV7-2 and TRBJ1-2, with D hard to call. Germline CDR1 SGHTA, CDR2 FQGNSA. The ends were cut back, 6 bases at V and 4 bases at J, with 12 bases in the middle. There are 13 residues in the CDR3. In nucleotides, the CDR3 is TGTGCCAGCAGAACCTATACCGGCTATGGCTACACCTTC. This sequence encodes CASRTYTGYGYTF.

The chain uses TRBV6-5 and TRBJ1-6, with a possible D match to TRBD1 (5 bases). The V gene lost 6 bases and the J gene lost 10 bases, with 13 bases spanning the gap. Germline V gene lookup returns CDR1 MNHEY and CDR2 SVGAGI. This CDR3 contains 13 residues. CDR3 sequence reads: CASRGAGESPLHF. The CDR3 DNA reads TGTGCCAGCAGGGGAGCGGGGGAATCACCCCTCCACTTT.

This chain connects TRBV5-1 to TRBJ2-1, with 10 bases identical to TRBD2. J gave up 4 bases and V 1 base, and 5 bases lay outside the gene matches. Germline CDR1 SGHRS, CDR2 YFSETQ. The CDR3 spans 16 residues. For the CDR3, the DNA is TGCGCCAGCAGCTTGAGTGGAGCGGGGGGGTACAATGAGCAGTTCTTC. Protein: CASSLSGAGGYNEQFF.

The chain employs TRBV5-6 and TRBJ2-2; 8 positions agree with TRBD1. CDR1 SGHDT and CDR2 YYEEEE come from the germline V gene. The CDR3 covers 16 residues. V shed 1 base and J 1 base; nucleotides not matched to a gene: 3. The CDR3 loop reads CASSLRTGKNTGELFF. In nucleotides, the CDR3 is TGTGCCAGCAGCTTGAGGACAGGGAAGAACACCGGGGAGCTGTTTTTT.

The V and J genes are TRBV11-2 and TRBJ2-1; D unclear. The V gene lost 1 base and the J gene lost 7 bases, with 17 bases spanning the gap. From germline, CDR1 is SGHAT and CDR2 FQNNGV. This CDR3 region has 16 residues. The CDR3 loop is CASSLGASANRNEQFF. In nucleotides, the CDR3 is TGTGCCAGCAGCTTAGGTGCCAGTGCAAACCGAAATGAGCAGTTCTTC.

V usage is TRBV2 and J usage is TRBJ2-1, with TRBD2 identical over 9 bases. CDR1 is SNHLY, CDR2 FYNNEI, per germline. Germline trimming cut 9 bases from V and 0 bases from J; bases unmatched to any gene: 0. The CDR3 spans 13 residues. CDR3 loop: CASSGSSYNEQFF. The CDR3 coding sequence is TGTGCCAGTAGCGGGAGCTCCTACAATGAGCAGTTCTTC.

V gene TRBV29-1 combines with J gene TRBJ1-2; TRBD1 aligns across 7 bases. The germline CDR1 and CDR2 sequences are SQVTM and ANQGSEA. J gave up 7 bases and V 4 bases, and 9 bases lay outside the gene matches. This CDR3 has 13 amino acids. The CDR3 protein is CSVGGQPVGGYTF. CDR3 in DNA: TGCAGCGTTGGGGGACAGCCTGTAGGTGGCTACACCTTC.

Details on this clone: Its ends do not fully match the called genes, so a read error is possible. The rearrangement uses TRBV24-1 and TRBJ2-3; D might be TRBD1 or TRBD2, each matching 7 bases. Per germline, CDR1 KGHDR and CDR2 SFDVKD. The CDR3 consists of 13 residues. For the CDR3, the DNA is TGTGCCTCCAGGGAGGGGGCAAGTGATACGCAGTATTTT. The encoded protein is CASREGASDTQYF.

The chain combines TRBV30 with TRBJ2-2; a possible D gene is TRBD1 (6 bases). The CDR3 length is 14 residues. Between the trimmed V and J ends, which lost 5 bases and 3 bases, there was a span of 13 bases. Germline CDR1 reads GTSNPN; CDR2 reads SVGIG (reference sequence). CDR3 sequence reads: CAWGGDTYTGELFF. In nucleotides, the CDR3 is TGTGCCTGGGGGGGCGACACCTACACCGGGGAGCTGTTTTTT.